This is a list of T cell receptor beta chains from one sample in a study of naive and memory T cell subsets. TCRdb reprocessed the UMI-ligation and nested PCR reads via MiXCR and lists one record per CDR3 protein. The sample carries 25,000 to 35,000 distinct CDR3 sequences, about 6.2% recorded once. The sample in question was skin, obtained from a tuberculin skin test site. These receptors all stem from an adult in good health. Each CDR3 is given with its conserved first and last residue. Each record gives: D gene, V gene, J gene, clone size, CDR3 protein, CDR3 DNA. The D gene is left open where the match is weak. Not all rows give a size; the values are once, few, many and, for expanded clones, a class.

d_gene: NA
v_gene: TRBV4-2
j_gene: TRBJ2-7
abundance: many
CDR3aa: CASFQNLGGPYEQYF
CDR3nt: TGTGCCAGCTTCCAGAACCTTGGGGGGCCCTACGAGCAGTACTTC

d_gene: NA
v_gene: TRBV7-9
j_gene: TRBJ2-3
abundance: many
CDR3aa: CASSLDRVQIALDF
CDR3nt: TGTGCCAGCAGCTTAGACAGGGTCCAGATCGCATTGGATTTT

d_gene: TRBD2
v_gene: TRBV20-1
j_gene: TRBJ2-1
abundance: few
CDR3aa: CSARGTSGNEQFF
CDR3nt: TGCAGTGCTAGAGGGACTAGCGGTAATGAGCAGTTCTTC

d_gene: TRBD1
v_gene: TRBV12-3/TRBV12-4
j_gene: TRBJ2-4
abundance: many
CDR3aa: CASRPGQGLAKNIQYF
CDR3nt: TGTGCCAGCAGACCAGGACAGGGATTAGCCAAAAACATTCAGTACTTC

d_gene: NA
v_gene: TRBV18
j_gene: TRBJ2-1
abundance: many
CDR3aa: CASSPGQVLSNEQFF
CDR3nt: TGTGCCAGCTCACCAGGGCAGGTGTTGAGCAATGAGCAGTTCTTC

d_gene: NA
v_gene: TRBV11-3
j_gene: TRBJ2-2
abundance: medium-sized
CDR3aa: CASSLRGSTTGELFF
CDR3nt: TGTGCCAGCAGCTTACGGGGTTCGACGACCGGGGAGCTGTTTTTT

d_gene: NA
v_gene: TRBV3-1
j_gene: TRBJ2-3
abundance: many
CDR3aa: CASSLPWGYTQYF
CDR3nt: TGTGCCAGCAGCCTACCCTGGGGTTATACGCAGTATTTT

d_gene: TRBD1
v_gene: TRBV9
j_gene: TRBJ1-6
abundance: NA
CDR3aa: CASSVAGGNSPLHF
CDR3nt: TGTGCCAGCAGCGTAGCAGGGGGTAATTCACCCCTCCACTTT

d_gene: NA
v_gene: TRBV19
j_gene: TRBJ1-1
abundance: many
CDR3aa: CASSRLGANTEAFF
CDR3nt: TGTGCCAGTAGCCGCCTTGGTGCGAACACTGAAGCTTTCTTT

d_gene: NA
v_gene: TRBV2
j_gene: TRBJ2-7
abundance: few
CDR3aa: CASSDAVQADSYEQYF
CDR3nt: TGTGCCAGCAGTGACGCTGTTCAGGCCGACTCGTACGAGCAGTACTTC

d_gene: NA
v_gene: TRBV6-1
j_gene: TRBJ2-7
abundance: NA
CDR3aa: CASSENPAAPYEQYF
CDR3nt: TGTGCCAGCAGTGAGAACCCGGCTGCCCCCTACGAGCAGTACTTC

d_gene: TRBD2
v_gene: TRBV5-1
j_gene: TRBJ2-5
abundance: few
CDR3aa: CASSPVSSGGPPWF
CDR3nt: TGCGCCAGCAGCCCTGTTTCCAGCGGGGGGCCCCCGTGGTTC

d_gene: TRBD1
v_gene: TRBV12-3/TRBV12-4
j_gene: TRBJ2-2
abundance: many
CDR3aa: CASSPYRGRTGELFF
CDR3nt: TGTGCCAGCAGTCCTTACAGGGGGAGGACCGGGGAGCTGTTTTTT

d_gene: NA
v_gene: TRBV29-1
j_gene: TRBJ2-7
abundance: NA
CDR3aa: CSVPDSDSYEQYF
CDR3nt: TGCAGCGTGCCGGACAGCGACTCCTACGAGCAGTACTTC

d_gene: NA
v_gene: TRBV5-1
j_gene: TRBJ2-2
abundance: many
CDR3aa: CASSLSVTGELFF
CDR3nt: TGCGCCAGCAGCTTATCAGTCACCGGGGAGCTGTTTTTT

d_gene: NA
v_gene: TRBV2
j_gene: TRBJ1-2
abundance: few
CDR3aa: CASSARASGSTDGYTF
CDR3nt: TGTGCCAGCAGTGCTCGCGCTTCGGGCTCTACGGATGGCTACACCTTC

d_gene: NA
v_gene: TRBV29-1
j_gene: TRBJ1-5
abundance: many
CDR3aa: CSGGGGRNQPQHF
CDR3nt: TGCAGCGGGGGTGGGGGCCGCAATCAGCCCCAGCATTTT

d_gene: NA
v_gene: TRBV7-6
j_gene: TRBJ2-2
abundance: many
CDR3aa: CASSRGGDTGELFF
CDR3nt: TGTGCCAGCAGCCGGGGCGGGGACACCGGGGAGCTGTTTTTT

d_gene: NA
v_gene: TRBV12-3/TRBV12-4
j_gene: TRBJ1-2
abundance: few
CDR3aa: CASSLTPSGTNYGYTF
CDR3nt: TGTGCCAGCAGCCTTACCCCTTCCGGGACTAACTATGGCTACACCTTC

d_gene: TRBD2
v_gene: TRBV4-2
j_gene: TRBJ2-3
abundance: many
CDR3aa: CASSHDLAGSSTDTQYF
CDR3nt: TGTGCCAGCAGCCACGATTTAGCGGGCTCTAGCACAGATACGCAGTATTTT

d_gene: TRBD2
v_gene: TRBV11-3
j_gene: TRBJ2-1
abundance: many
CDR3aa: CASSLDTTSGGADEQFF
CDR3nt: TGTGCCAGCAGCTTAGATACTACTAGCGGGGGGGCCGATGAGCAGTTCTTC

d_gene: NA
v_gene: TRBV12-3/TRBV12-4
j_gene: TRBJ2-3
abundance: many
CDR3aa: CASSLGAGGPRDTQYF
CDR3nt: TGTGCCAGCAGTTTAGGCGCCGGGGGGCCGAGAGATACGCAGTATTTT

d_gene: TRBD1
v_gene: TRBV4-1
j_gene: TRBJ2-2
abundance: many
CDR3aa: CASSQESWTGVVGTGELFF
CDR3nt: TGCGCCAGCAGCCAAGAATCGTGGACAGGGGTGGTTGGAACCGGGGAGCTGTTTTTT

d_gene: NA
v_gene: TRBV5-6
j_gene: TRBJ2-7
abundance: many
CDR3aa: CASSLGRNYEQYF
CDR3nt: TGTGCCAGCAGCTTGGGCAGGAACTACGAGCAGTACTTC

d_gene: TRBD2
v_gene: TRBV5-1
j_gene: TRBJ2-2
abundance: few
CDR3aa: CASSFTSGGSAGELFF
CDR3nt: TGCGCCAGCAGCTTTACTAGCGGGGGGAGCGCCGGGGAGCTGTTTTTT

d_gene: TRBD2
v_gene: TRBV3-1
j_gene: TRBJ2-1
abundance: many
CDR3aa: CASSPPLAGGPNEQFF
CDR3nt: TGTGCCAGCAGTCCCCCTCTAGCGGGGGGGCCCAATGAGCAGTTCTTC

d_gene: NA
v_gene: TRBV19
j_gene: TRBJ2-1
abundance: many
CDR3aa: CASTSAGVALNEQFF
CDR3nt: TGTGCCAGTACCTCGGCAGGGGTAGCCCTCAATGAGCAGTTCTTC

d_gene: NA
v_gene: TRBV18
j_gene: TRBJ1-4
abundance: few
CDR3aa: CASSRGSGNNEKLFF
CDR3nt: TGTGCCAGCTCACGAGGATCGGGGAATAATGAAAAACTGTTTTTT

d_gene: TRBD2
v_gene: TRBV9
j_gene: TRBJ2-7
abundance: many
CDR3aa: CASSVLQDPKGGEQYF
CDR3nt: TGTGCCAGCAGCGTACTACAGGACCCAAAGGGAGGGGAGCAGTACTTC

d_gene: NA
v_gene: TRBV20-1
j_gene: TRBJ1-2
abundance: many
CDR3aa: CSASGTTSNYGYTF
CDR3nt: TGCAGTGCTAGCGGGACGACCTCTAACTATGGCTACACCTTC

d_gene: NA
v_gene: TRBV7-9
j_gene: TRBJ1-2
abundance: NA
CDR3aa: CASSPRTQMGYTF
CDR3nt: TGTGCCAGCAGCCCGCGGACCCAGATGGGCTACACCTTC

d_gene: TRBD1
v_gene: TRBV2
j_gene: TRBJ2-1
abundance: NA
CDR3aa: CASSGQAGYGWDDEQFF
CDR3nt: TGTGCCAGCAGCGGACAGGCGGGTTACGGGTGGGACGATGAGCAGTTCTTC

d_gene: NA
v_gene: TRBV7-8
j_gene: TRBJ1-4
abundance: many
CDR3aa: CASSGASSEKLFF
CDR3nt: TGTGCCAGCAGCGGGGCCTCGAGTGAAAAACTGTTTTTT

d_gene: TRBD1
v_gene: TRBV12-3/TRBV12-4
j_gene: TRBJ1-1
abundance: NA
CDR3aa: CASSSFKIQGPDLNTEAFF
CDR3nt: TGTGCCAGCAGTTCCTTTAAAATACAGGGGCCCGATTTAAACACTGAAGCTTTCTTT

d_gene: TRBD1
v_gene: TRBV7-9
j_gene: TRBJ2-7
abundance: many
CDR3aa: CASSFGTGPYEQYF
CDR3nt: TGTGCCAGCAGCTTCGGGACAGGGCCCTACGAGCAGTACTTC

d_gene: NA
v_gene: TRBV5-1
j_gene: TRBJ1-5
abundance: NA
CDR3aa: CASSLGGDTCNQPQHF
CDR3nt: TGCGCCAGCAGCTTGGGGGGGGACACGTGCAATCAGCCCCAGCATTTT

d_gene: TRBD1
v_gene: TRBV9
j_gene: TRBJ2-7
abundance: many
CDR3aa: CASSGGTGLYEQYF
CDR3nt: TGTGCCAGCAGCGGAGGGACAGGGCTCTACGAGCAGTACTTC

d_gene: TRBD1
v_gene: TRBV29-1
j_gene: TRBJ2-2
abundance: many
CDR3aa: CSVELPRQGLRTGELFF
CDR3nt: TGCAGCGTTGAATTGCCAAGACAGGGGCTGCGTACCGGGGAGCTGTTTTTT

d_gene: NA
v_gene: TRBV6-2/TRBV6-3
j_gene: TRBJ1-1
abundance: NA
CDR3aa: CASSSLPAGNEAFF
CDR3nt: TGTGCCAGCAGTTCCCTTCCAGCGGGAAATGAAGCTTTCTTT

d_gene: TRBD1
v_gene: TRBV5-1
j_gene: TRBJ2-5
abundance: many
CDR3aa: CASSPWDRVTETQYF
CDR3nt: TGCGCCAGCAGCCCCTGGGACAGGGTCACGGAGACCCAGTACTTC

d_gene: NA
v_gene: TRBV3-1
j_gene: TRBJ1-3
abundance: many
CDR3aa: CASSQEVNTIYF
CDR3nt: TGTGCCAGCAGCCAAGAGGTGAACACCATATATTTT

d_gene: NA
v_gene: TRBV29-1
j_gene: TRBJ2-7
abundance: NA
CDR3aa: CSVGGWASTYEQYF
CDR3nt: TGCAGCGTTGGAGGGTGGGCCTCAACCTACGAGCAGTACTTC

d_gene: NA
v_gene: TRBV5-5
j_gene: TRBJ2-3
abundance: NA
CDR3aa: CASSPVEVKLTDTQYF
CDR3nt: TGTGCCAGCAGCCCCGTTGAGGTGAAGCTCACAGATACGCAGTATTTT

d_gene: NA
v_gene: TRBV6-5
j_gene: TRBJ2-6
abundance: NA
CDR3aa: CASSPPRSGANVLTF
CDR3nt: TGTGCCAGCAGTCCCCCCAGGTCCGGGGCCAACGTCCTGACTTTC

d_gene: TRBD2
v_gene: TRBV20-1
j_gene: TRBJ2-1
abundance: few
CDR3aa: CSARGAGGPKAYNEQFF
CDR3nt: TGCAGTGCTAGAGGGGCGGGGGGGCCAAAAGCCTACAATGAGCAGTTCTTC

d_gene: TRBD1
v_gene: TRBV11-2
j_gene: TRBJ2-2
abundance: many
CDR3aa: CASSPLRDRPNTGELFF
CDR3nt: TGTGCCAGCAGCCCCCTCCGGGACAGGCCGAACACCGGGGAGCTGTTTTTT

d_gene: NA
v_gene: TRBV6-1
j_gene: TRBJ1-6
abundance: NA
CDR3aa: CASVTRSYNSPLHF
CDR3nt: TGTGCCAGCGTCACTCGGTCCTATAATTCACCCCTCCACTTT

d_gene: TRBD1
v_gene: TRBV5-1
j_gene: TRBJ1-1
abundance: many
CDR3aa: CASSSGQGARGLEAFF
CDR3nt: TGCGCCAGCAGCTCGGGACAGGGGGCACGGGGGCTTGAAGCTTTCTTT

d_gene: TRBD1
v_gene: TRBV29-1
j_gene: TRBJ2-1
abundance: many
CDR3aa: CSVESGTAYNEQFF
CDR3nt: TGCAGCGTTGAATCCGGGACAGCGTACAATGAGCAGTTCTTC

d_gene: NA
v_gene: TRBV5-4
j_gene: TRBJ1-2
abundance: medium-sized
CDR3aa: CASRKNTGTKYGYTF
CDR3nt: TGTGCCAGCAGGAAAAATACCGGGACCAAGTATGGCTACACCTTC

d_gene: TRBD2
v_gene: TRBV5-1
j_gene: TRBJ2-2
abundance: few
CDR3aa: CASSLYLLAGATGELFF
CDR3nt: TGCGCCAGCAGTCTGTACCTTCTAGCGGGGGCCACCGGGGAGCTGTTTTTT

d_gene: TRBD2
v_gene: TRBV29-1
j_gene: TRBJ2-3
abundance: many
CDR3aa: CSVEVRGGNSDTQYF
CDR3nt: TGCAGCGTTGAGGTGCGCGGGGGGAACTCAGATACGCAGTATTTT

d_gene: NA
v_gene: TRBV5-1
j_gene: TRBJ2-5
abundance: many
CDR3aa: CASSLSGPSGESQYF
CDR3nt: TGCGCCAGCAGCTTATCCGGCCCTTCCGGGGAGAGCCAGTACTTC

d_gene: NA
v_gene: TRBV20-1
j_gene: TRBJ2-3
abundance: many
CDR3aa: CSASLAGWGTDTQYF
CDR3nt: TGCAGTGCTAGCCTGGCGGGGTGGGGCACAGATACGCAGTATTTT